Listed here are 10 T cell receptor beta chains from one sample, sequenced in a study of blood T cell repertoires in COVID-19 (dated by TCRdb to 2020 to 2021). The library was made by the immunoSEQ multiplex PCR assay. Here the immuneACCESS table is served through TCRdb, limited to in-frame sequences with V and J called. Missing clones are a known gap in these copies; in checked studies unresolved V genes cover under half, and the rest lacks a known reason. The sample table holds tens of thousands of clones, of which 85% were seen once. The ten biggest clones cover roughly 40% of the sample. The sample comprised peripheral blood. These receptors were collected from a man at least 80 years old with acute or convalescent COVID-19.

The CDR3 nucleotides are TGTGCCAGTAGTATAGCAGGGTTGAGCAATCAGCCCCAGCATTTT. This sequence encodes CASSIAGLSNQPQHF. The rearrangement uses TRBV19 and TRBJ1-5, with D maybe TRBD1 (5 bases). Trimming removed 1 base from V and 1 base from J, with 8 bases in between. This CDR3 region has 15 residues. CDR1 and CDR2 from the germline V gene are LNHDA and SQIVND (reference sequence).

The chain is built from TRBV29-1 and TRBJ2-1; TRBD2 matches at 12 bases. This CDR3 contains 16 residues. The germline V gene encodes CDR1 SQVTM and CDR2 ANQGSEA. J gave up 5 bases and V 7 bases, and 12 bases lay outside the gene matches. CDR3 nucleotide sequence: TGCAGCGGTCATCTAGCGGGAGGGGGGAAACACAATGAGCAGTTCTTC. This translates into CSGHLAGGGKHNEQFF.

The chain employs TRBV4-3 and TRBJ1-1; 9 positions match TRBD1. V dropped 0 bases and J dropped 5; count of bases not matched to a gene: 7. Germline-derived CDR1 and CDR2 are LGHNA and YSLEER. This CDR3 has 16 amino acids. This CDR3 reads CASSQDRNRGLTEAFF. The CDR3 nucleotides are TGCGCCAGCAGCCAAGATCGGAACAGGGGGCTGACTGAAGCTTTCTTT.

The V gene is TRBV2, the J gene TRBJ2-7; TRBD2 matches at 8 bases. CDR1 is SNHLY and CDR2 is FYNNEI in the germline V gene. Germline trimming cut 7 bases from V and 0 bases from J; bases unmatched to any gene: 2. This CDR3 is 13 amino acids long. The CDR3, as DNA: TGTGCCAGCACCCGGGGGGGCTCCTACGAGCAGTACTTC. Translating gives CASTRGGSYEQYF.

The chain is built from TRBV15 and TRBJ2-3; 7 bases fit TRBD2. Looked up from germline, CDR1 is LNHNV and CDR2 is YYDKDF (reference sequence). V dropped 1 base and J dropped 2; count of bases not matched to a gene: 6. This CDR3 has 16 amino acids. The CDR3 region has the DNA TGTGCCACCAGCAGAGCACTAGCGAGTAACACAGATACGCAGTATTTT. Its translation: CATSRALASNTDTQYF.

CDR3 bases: TGTGCCACCAGCAGACCTTCTGGACTAGCCTCCGGCGAGCAGTACTTC. As protein: CATSRPSGLASGEQYF. The chain recombines TRBV15 with TRBJ2-7; TRBD2 matches at 8 bases. Per the germline V gene, CDR1 is LNHNV and CDR2 is YYDKDF (reference sequence). The CDR3 consists of 16 residues. The trim removed 2 bases at V and 6 bases at J, leaving 12 bases unmatched.

The chain couples TRBV10-1 to TRBJ2-7; 9 bases fit TRBD1. Trimming cost V 5 bases and J 2 bases; bases outside gene matches: 4. Germline V gene sequence: CDR1 WNHNN, CDR2 SYGVQD (reference sequence). The CDR3 covers 14 residues. The CDR3 sequence: CASSPGQGPYEQYF. CDR3 DNA sequence: TGCGCCAGCAGTCCGGGACAGGGCCCCTACGAGCAGTACTTC.

The gene calls are TRBV7-2 and TRBJ1-3; D not certain. Per the germline V gene, CDR1 is SGHTA and CDR2 is FQGNSA. Trimming stripped 7 bases from V and 3 bases from J, with 7 bases between. The CDR3 has 12 residues. CDR3 residues: CASTPFGNTIYF. Here the CDR3 DNA reads TGTGCCAGCACCCCCTTTGGAAACACCATATATTTT.

The chain couples TRBV3-1 (or the pseudogene TRBV3-2) to TRBJ2-1; TRBD2 aligns across 7 bases. J was trimmed by 2 bases and V by 5 bases; bases with no gene match: 3. CDR3 length equals 14 residues. From germline, CDR1 is LGHDT and CDR2 YNNKEL (reference sequence). The CDR3 here is CASSASGAYNEQFF. The CDR3 nucleotides are TGTGCCAGCAGCGCTAGCGGTGCCTACAATGAGCAGTTCTTC.

The chain joins TRBV15 to TRBJ2-1; tentatively, D is TRBD1 (5 bases). Trimming took 1 base from V and 6 from J, leaving 7 bases between them. The length of the CDR3 is 13 residues. Germline CDR1 reads LNHNV; CDR2 reads YYDKDF (reference sequence). CDR3 sequence reads: CATSRVRVNEQFF. The DNA for the CDR3 is TGTGCCACCAGCAGAGTCAGGGTCAATGAGCAGTTCTTC.